This TCR beta chain was recorded in a study of esophageal squamous cell carcinoma under preoperative chemotherapy (dated by TCRdb to the late 2010s). For the study in its entirety: TCR repertoires were profiled in both peripheral blood T cells and tumor-infiltrating lymphocytes. The study examined the effect of paclitaxel-nedaplatin chemotherapy on T-cell receptor repertoires in patients with esophageal squamous cell carcinoma. A few patients with primary esophageal squamous cell carcinoma made up the cohort. Repertoires from samples collected before paclitaxel-nedaplatin therapy were compared with repertoires from samples collected after the therapy.

The time point tag for this specimen amounts to: before preoperative PTX-NDP chemotherapy. Patients received paclitaxel-nedaplatin as preoperative chemotherapy before surgery. This clonotype was found many times. Its antigen is not yet known. No much larger clone exists at a distance of one base, and base qualities are not known. The library was produced with PCR. Sequenced using a HiSeq X Ten. TCR repertoires were characterized by high-throughput sequencing. Using fastp at Q25 and MiXCR, TCRdb reprocessed the public reads and kept productive beta chains. Duplicate CDR3 protein sequences are folded into a single record with the most common DNA and genes. Within this sample are about 30,000 distinct CDR3 sequences, with 40% to 60% of them counted one time only. 12% of the sample lies in the top ten. On the study overall, not on this receptor specifically: Only 4 or 5 patients with esophageal squamous cell carcinoma were analyzed, making for a small cohort. TCR diversity increased significantly in peripheral T cells after chemotherapy, but not in tumor-infiltrating lymphocytes. Rather than arising solely from local clonal changes, post-treatment tumor-infiltrating lymphocytes appeared to come partly from peripheral T cells that migrated into the tumor. Clonotype frequencies shifted immediately and substantially under paclitaxel-nedaplatin therapy, and abundant clones were more likely to contract than to amplify.

CDR1 and CDR2 are drawn from the germline V gene: MNHNS, SASEGT. The CDR3 contains 17 residues, cysteine and phenylalanine counted. The sequence is cut down to CDR3 DNA, 51 bases in frame from base 1. V is reduced by 0 bases and J by 11 bases, leaving a spacing of 25 bases between them. This receptor chain uses TRBV6-1 and TRBJ2-5, with a weak D call of TRBD2 (6 bases match). The sample here was taken from a patient given preoperative chemotherapy. The receptor was isolated from a human donor with esophageal squamous cell carcinoma. The donor label of this sample is uncertain. Here the CDR3 is given as CASSEARTHRGGSEQYF. The bases are TGTGCCAGCAGTGAAGCGAGAACTCACCGCGGAGGGAGTGAGCAGTACTTC.